This TCR beta chain derives from a study of OX40 agonist ivuxolimab in advanced cancers. At the level of the study: Patients received ivuxolimab, an agonistic anti-OX40 (CD134) antibody. Study-level findings and limits: There were, on average, more expanded clones in CD8+ T cells than in CD4+. Patients who responded partially at 0.1-3.0 mg/kg showed clonal expansion ranking among the lowest.

Unmatched junction bases numbered 2, after V lost 1 base and J lost 0 bases. The CDR3 runs 15 residues. Germline assignment: CDR1 SGHRS and CDR2 YFSETQ. Clones were read by immunoSEQ multiplex PCR, and TCRdb kept only the in-frame ones, dropping some. Found here are 95,000 to 100,000 clones, roughly four fifths of them singletons; the top ten hold roughly 1.5%. Remarks on this clone: Its antigen is still unknown.

Sequenced here: CD4+ or CD8+ T cells sorted from blood, sampled in a trial of the OX40 agonist ivuxolimab. This TCR came from an adult with an advanced solid tumor such as melanoma, head and neck, liver or kidney cancer. This chain uses TRBV5-1 with TRBJ2-7; 9 nucleotides line up with TRBD2. The CDR3 sequence is CASSLIAGASYEQYF. Here the CDR3 DNA reads TGCGCCAGCAGCTTGATAGCGGGGGCCTCCTACGAGCAGTACTTC.